The following is a T cell receptor (beta chain) sequence with its context. The sample comes from a study of blood T cell repertoires in COVID-19. Per the study methods: Nucleated cell counts were estimated from reference gene primer amplification. Some clones are missing from TCRdb's copy, which holds only in-frame ones; the method was immunoSEQ multiplex PCR. V and J calls and clone size are as listed in that table; D and trimming were resolved from the DNA. In the table there are just over 650,000 clones, about 87% of which are singletons. This CDR3 comprises 15 residues. Germline V gene data show CDR1 as SGHTA and CDR2 as FQGNSA. The J segment lost 6 bases and the V segment lost 3 bases, leaving 6 bases of the junction unmatched.

The TCR comes from a woman in her late teens or twenties with acute or convalescent COVID-19. The specimen sequenced was peripheral blood. This chain uses TRBV7-2 with TRBJ2-3, with 10 bases fitting TRBD2. In nucleotides, the CDR3 is TGTGCCAGCAGCTTTAGCGGGGGGTCCCCGGATACGCAGTATTTT. It yields the protein CASSFSGGSPDTQYF.